What follows are 15 T cell receptor beta chains derived from one specimen sequenced in a study of cytomegalovirus exposure and HLA in healthy donors. PCR employed 60 Vbeta and 13 Jbeta primers. Repertoires were generated with immunoSEQ multiplex PCR, while TCRdb's copy carries only in-frame clones and drops some. The sample lists approximately 130,000 clones, about 85% occurring once. Sequencing was carried out using PBMCs. These receptors all stem from a woman in her twenties or thirties in good health and CMV-seropositive.

The chain carries TRBV2 and TRBJ2-5; 10 nucleotides match TRBD1. The CDR3 is 15 amino acids. Germline assignment: CDR1 SNHLY and CDR2 FYNNEI. J was trimmed by 4 bases and V by 5 bases; bases with no gene match: 7. CDR3 sequence reads: CASSRDRGFPETQYF. In DNA, the CDR3 is TGTGCCAGCAGTCGGGACAGGGGATTTCCAGAGACCCAGTACTTC.

V is TRBV19 and J is TRBJ1-5, with 10 bases that match TRBD1. This CDR3 is built from 15 residues. In germline, CDR1 is LNHDA, CDR2 SQIVND (reference sequence). With V trimmed by 4 bases and J by 4 bases, 4 bases remained unmatched. CDR3 bases: TGTGCCAGTAGTACGGGACAGGGGCGGAATCAGCCCCAGCATTTT. Translated, it gives CASSTGQGRNQPQHF. The full variable domain, its missing parts supplied by reference TRBV19 and TRBJ1-5, is DGGITQSPKYLFRKEGQNVTLSCEQNLNHDAMYWYRQDPGQGLRLIYYSQIVNDFQKGDIAEGYSVSREKKESFPLTVTSAQKNPTAFYLCASSTGQGRNQPQHFGDGTRLSIL.

This clone occurred a few times. The V call is TRBV10-1, the J call TRBJ2-7, with a possible D match to TRBD1 (6 bases). The germline V gene has CDR1 WNHNN and CDR2 SYGVQD (reference sequence). The V and J ends lost 0 bases and 3 bases respectively, with 6 bases between them. This CDR3 is 13 amino acids long. The CDR3 region has the DNA TGCGCCAGCAGTGAGTCGACAGGCTACGAGCAGTACTTC. Translating it yields CASSESTGYEQYF.

Points on this clone: Other DNA sequences in this sample translate to the same CDR3. The V gene is TRBV5-1, the J gene TRBJ1-2; D possibly corresponds to TRBD1 (6 bases). The V and J ends lost 0 bases and 3 bases respectively, with 6 bases between them. There are 13 residues in the CDR3. Germline V gene data show CDR1 as SGHRS and CDR2 as YFSETQ. The chain's CDR3 is CASSLAGDYGYTF. The CDR3 DNA reads TGCGCCAGCAGCTTGGCAGGGGACTATGGCTACACCTTC.

This sequence joins TRBV5-1 and TRBJ1-6; maybe TRBD1 (5 bases). The CDR3 spans 14 residues. The germline CDR1 and CDR2 sequences are SGHRS and YFSETQ. Trimming removed 4 bases at V and 6 bases at J, with 11 bases between. In DNA, the CDR3 is TGCGCCAGCAGCCCGCGGGACGGTAATTCACCCCTCCACTTT. It specifies CASSPRDGNSPLHF.

The chain couples TRBV5-1 to TRBJ1-1; D is uncertain. V was shortened by 4 bases and J by 3 bases, with 10 bases between the two germline ends. CDR3 length: 13 residues. CDR1 SGHRS and CDR2 YFSETQ come from the germline V gene. The CDR3 sequence is CASSKDGDTEAFF. CDR3 nucleotides: TGCGCCAGCAGCAAGGACGGGGACACTGAAGCTTTCTTT.

This clone was observed once. The chain links TRBV5-1 to TRBJ2-5; 9 bases are a match to TRBD2. The CDR3 contains 15 residues. CDR1 is SGHRS and CDR2 is YFSETQ in the germline V gene. V lost 4 bases to trimming and J lost 5 bases; unmatched junction nucleotides: 9. DNA for the CDR3: TGCGCCAGCAGCGGGACTGGCGGGAGGGGCGAGACCCAGTACTTC. Residues: CASSGTGGRGETQYF.

This chain joins TRBV29-1 and TRBJ1-1; D gene uncertain. The length of the CDR3 is 12 residues. Trimming pared 3 bases from V and 10 bases from J, leaving 15 bases between. Germline lookup yields CDR1 SQVTM and CDR2 ANQGSEA. CDR3: CSVEVSEGGAFF. CDR3 coding DNA: TGCAGCGTTGAGGTGTCGGAAGGAGGAGCTTTCTTT. The full variable domain, rest sourced from reference TRBV29-1 and TRBJ1-1, is SAVISQKPSRDICQRGTSLTIQCQVDSQVTMMFWYRQQPGQSLTLIATANQGSEATYESGFVIDKFPISRPNLTFSTLTVSNMSPEDSSIYLCSVEVSEGGAFFGQGTRLTVV.

The chain is built from TRBV28 and TRBJ1-1; D gene unclear. The CDR3 is 13 residues long. The V end was cut by 3 bases, the J end by 5 bases, with 10 bases between. Germline loops: CDR1 MDHEN, CDR2 SYDVKM. In DNA, the CDR3 is TGTGCCAGCAGTTTCTCCTCGGGAACTGAAGCTTTCTTT. Translation gives CASSFSSGTEAFF.

The CDR3, as DNA: TGTGCCAGCAGCTTATCCGACAGGGGGGGCCCGGGCTACGAGCAGTACTTC. Protein sequence: CASSLSDRGGPGYEQYF. This chain joins TRBV7-8 and TRBJ2-7; 9 nucleotides align to TRBD1. The CDR3 sequence is 17 residues long. Trimming cost V 2 bases and J 3 bases; bases outside gene matches: 11. The germline V gene has CDR1 SGHVS and CDR2 FQNEAQ.

The chain uses TRBV28 and TRBJ2-7, with 8 bases fitting TRBD1. The CDR3 loop spans 14 amino acids. The ends lost 4 bases at V and 3 bases at J; junction bases unmatched: 5. Germline loops: CDR1 MDHEN, CDR2 SYDVKM. CDR3 DNA: TGTGCCAGCAGTTCCCACGGGACAGGCTACGAGCAGTACTTC. It is translated as CASSSHGTGYEQYF.

Remarks on this clone: Mismatch with germline at one junction end may stem from a read error. This sequence joins TRBV2 and TRBJ2-5; 11 nucleotides align to TRBD2. The germline V gene encodes CDR1 SNHLY and CDR2 FYNNEI. The CDR3 consists of 17 residues. The CDR3 coding sequence is TGTGCCAGCAGTGCCCCCATAGCGGGGGGGCACCAAGAGGCCCAGTACTTC. This encodes CASSAPIAGGHQEAQYF.

The rearrangement links TRBV5-8 to TRBJ2-7; no clear D. Germline CDR1 SGHTS, CDR2 YDEGEE. The CDR3 is 13 amino acids. V lost 3 bases and J 7 bases, leaving 14 bases between the germline ends. The CDR3 DNA reads TGTGCCAGCAGCTGGCCCTCTCCCGGGGAGCAGTACTTC. This codes for CASSWPSPGEQYF. Using reference TRBV5-8 and TRBJ2-7 for the parts outside the CDR3, the full variable domain is EAGVTQSPTHLIKTRGQQATLRCSPISGHTSVYWYQQALGLGLQFLLWYDEGEERNRGNFPPRFSGRQFPNYSSELNVNALELEDSALYLCASSWPSPGEQYFGPGTRLTVT.

The chain is built from TRBV9 and TRBJ1-6, with D uncertain. Trimming took off 5 bases at V and 9 bases at J, with 12 bases between the two ends. The CDR3 loop spans 13 amino acids. Germline values: CDR1 SGDLS, CDR2 YYNGEE. CDR3 nucleotides: TGTGCCAGCAGTAATTCAGAGGGTTCACCCCTCCACTTT. Protein product: CASSNSEGSPLHF.

The chain couples TRBV6-5 to TRBJ2-7, with 7 bases lining up with TRBD1. The germline gives CDR1 MNHEY, CDR2 SVGAGI. The CDR3 runs 15 residues. Trimming at V came to 5 bases and at J to 3 bases, leaving 10 bases not matched to a gene. CDR3 nucleotides: TGTGCCAGCAGTAAGGGACAGCCCAGGGACTACGAGCAGTACTTC. Protein product: CASSKGQPRDYEQYF.